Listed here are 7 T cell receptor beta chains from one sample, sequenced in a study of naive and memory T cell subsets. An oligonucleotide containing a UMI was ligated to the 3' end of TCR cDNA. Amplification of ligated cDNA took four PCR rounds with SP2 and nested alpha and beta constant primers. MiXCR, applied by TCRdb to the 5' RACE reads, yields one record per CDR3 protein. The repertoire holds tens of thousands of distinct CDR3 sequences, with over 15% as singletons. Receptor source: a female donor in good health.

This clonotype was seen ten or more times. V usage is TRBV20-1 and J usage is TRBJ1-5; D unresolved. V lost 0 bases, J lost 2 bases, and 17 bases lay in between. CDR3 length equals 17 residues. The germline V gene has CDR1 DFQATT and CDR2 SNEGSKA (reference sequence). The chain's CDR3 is CSARDNTKMGGNQPQHF. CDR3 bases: TGCAGTGCTAGAGATAATACAAAAATGGGCGGCAATCAGCCCCAGCATTTT.

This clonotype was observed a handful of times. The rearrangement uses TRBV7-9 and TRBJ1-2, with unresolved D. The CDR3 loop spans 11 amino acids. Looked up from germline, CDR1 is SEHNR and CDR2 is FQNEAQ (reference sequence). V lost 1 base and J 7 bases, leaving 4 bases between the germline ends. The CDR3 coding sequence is TGTGCCAGCAGCTTAGAGGTTGGCTACACCTTC. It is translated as CASSLEVGYTF.

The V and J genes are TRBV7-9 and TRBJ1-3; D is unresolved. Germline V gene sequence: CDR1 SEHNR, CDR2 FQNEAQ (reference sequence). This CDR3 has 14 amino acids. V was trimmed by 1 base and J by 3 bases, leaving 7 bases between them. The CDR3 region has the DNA TGTGCCAGCAGCTTAGTAACCGGTGGAAACACCATATATTTT. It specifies CASSLVTGGNTIYF.

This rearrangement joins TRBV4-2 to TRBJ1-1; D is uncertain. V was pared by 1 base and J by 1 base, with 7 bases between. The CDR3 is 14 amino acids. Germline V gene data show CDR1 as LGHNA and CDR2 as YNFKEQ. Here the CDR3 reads CASSQVPSNTEAFF. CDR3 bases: TGTGCCAGCAGCCAAGTACCTTCGAACACTGAAGCTTTCTTT.

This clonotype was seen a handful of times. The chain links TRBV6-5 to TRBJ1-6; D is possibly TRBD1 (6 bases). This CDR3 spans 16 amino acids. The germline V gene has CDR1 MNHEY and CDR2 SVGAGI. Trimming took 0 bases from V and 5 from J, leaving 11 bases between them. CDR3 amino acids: CASSYSNRENNSPLHF. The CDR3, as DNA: TGTGCCAGCAGTTACTCCAACAGGGAGAATAATTCACCCCTCCACTTT.

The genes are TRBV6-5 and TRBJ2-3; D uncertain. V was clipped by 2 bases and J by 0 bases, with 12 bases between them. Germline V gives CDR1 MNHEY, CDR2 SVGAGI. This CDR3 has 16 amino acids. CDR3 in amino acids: CASSYQTPDSTDTQYF. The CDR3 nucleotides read TGTGCCAGCAGTTACCAAACCCCGGACAGCACAGATACGCAGTATTTT.

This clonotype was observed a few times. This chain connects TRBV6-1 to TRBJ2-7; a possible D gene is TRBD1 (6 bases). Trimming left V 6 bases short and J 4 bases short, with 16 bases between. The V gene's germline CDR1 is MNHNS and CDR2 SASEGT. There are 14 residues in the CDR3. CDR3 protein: CASRTGTRSYEQYF. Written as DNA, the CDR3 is TGTGCCAGCAGGACCGGGACACGGAGTTACGAGCAGTACTTC.